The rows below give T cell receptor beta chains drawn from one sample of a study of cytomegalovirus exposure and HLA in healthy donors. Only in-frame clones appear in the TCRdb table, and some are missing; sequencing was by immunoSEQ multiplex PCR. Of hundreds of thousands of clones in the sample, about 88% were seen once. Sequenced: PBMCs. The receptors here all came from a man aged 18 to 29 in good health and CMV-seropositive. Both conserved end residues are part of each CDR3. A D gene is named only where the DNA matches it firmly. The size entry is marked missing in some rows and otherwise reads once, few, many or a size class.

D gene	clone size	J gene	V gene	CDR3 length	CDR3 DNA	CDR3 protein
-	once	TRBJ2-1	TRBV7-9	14	TGTGCCAGCACCTTTGGGGGAACCTACAATGAGCAGTTCTTC	CASTFGGTYNEQFF
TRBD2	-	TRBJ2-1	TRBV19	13	TGTGCCAGTAGTATAGGTAGCGGGCCTGCCCAGTTCTTC	CASSIGSGPAQFF
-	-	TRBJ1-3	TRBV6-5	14	TGTGCCAGCTCGGTTCTCAGCTCTGGAAACACCATATATTTT	CASSVLSSGNTIYF
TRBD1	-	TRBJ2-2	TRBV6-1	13	TGTGCCAGCAAGGACAGGGAAGGCGGGGAGCTGTTTTTT	CASKDREGGELFF
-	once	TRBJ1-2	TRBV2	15	TGTGCCAGCAGTGGGTCAGCCGATTCTAACTATGGCTACACCTTC	CASSGSADSNYGYTF
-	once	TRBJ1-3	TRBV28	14	TGTGCCAGCAGTTTCAGGGGTCCTGGAAACACCATATATTTT	CASSFRGPGNTIYF
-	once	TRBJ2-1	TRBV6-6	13	TGTGCCAGCAGTTACCTGGGGGCGGATGAGCAGTTCTTC	CASSYLGADEQFF
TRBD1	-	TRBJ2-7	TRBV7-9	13	TGTGCCAGCAGCTGGGACAGGGTGAACGAGCAGTACTTC	CASSWDRVNEQYF
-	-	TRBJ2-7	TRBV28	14	TGTGCCAGCAGCTATGGGGCAGGAGGCTACGAGCAGTACTTC	CASSYGAGGYEQYF
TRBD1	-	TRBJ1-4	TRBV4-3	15	TGCGCCAGCAGTCGTCCGGGACAGGGAGATGAAAAACTGTTTTTT	CASSRPGQGDEKLFF
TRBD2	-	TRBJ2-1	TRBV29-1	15	TGCACCATTTCGGGACTAGCGGGAGTTGTCGATGAGCAGTTCTTC	CTISGLAGVVDEQFF
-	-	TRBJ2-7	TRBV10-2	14	TGCGCCAGCGGAGGACAGTCAAGCTCCTACGAGCAGTACTTC	CASGGQSSSYEQYF
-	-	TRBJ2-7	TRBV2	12	TGTGCCAGCAGTAAAAGCTCCTACGAGCAGTACTTC	CASSKSSYEQYF
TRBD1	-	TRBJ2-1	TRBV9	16	TGTGCCAGCAGCGTTCGAACGGGACAGGGGAAGGATGAGCAGTTCTTC	CASSVRTGQGKDEQFF
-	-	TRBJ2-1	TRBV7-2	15	TGTGCCAGCAGCTCCGAATCGCCCTTAAACAATGAGCAGTTCTTC	CASSSESPLNNEQFF
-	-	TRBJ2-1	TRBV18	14	TGTGCCAGCTCAGAGCGGATCACCTACAATGAGCAGTTCTTC	CASSERITYNEQFF
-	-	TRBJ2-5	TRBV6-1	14	TGTGCCAGCATTTTAGGAGCGGGCCAAGAGACCCAGTACTTC	CASILGAGQETQYF
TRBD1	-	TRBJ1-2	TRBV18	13	TGTGCCAGCTCACTGGGACAGGGTGATGGCTACACCTTC	CASSLGQGDGYTF
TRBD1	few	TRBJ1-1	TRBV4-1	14	TGCGCCACTGCCCCGGGACAGGGGGCCACTGAAGCTTTCTTT	CATAPGQGATEAFF
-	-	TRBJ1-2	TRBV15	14	TGTGCCACCAGCAGAGGTCCCAGCGTCTATGGCTACACCTTC	CATSRGPSVYGYTF
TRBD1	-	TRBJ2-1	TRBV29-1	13	TGCAGCGTCGGGACAGGGATAAGCAATGAGCAGTTCTTC	CSVGTGISNEQFF
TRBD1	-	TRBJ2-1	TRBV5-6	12	TGTGCCAGCAGCGCGGACAGGAATGAGCAGTTCTTC	CASSADRNEQFF
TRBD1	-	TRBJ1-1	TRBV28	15	TGTGCCAGCAGGGATCGGGACAGGAGGAACACTGAAGCTTTCTTT	CASRDRDRRNTEAFF
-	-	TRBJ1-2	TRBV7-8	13	TGTGCCAGCAGCCCGGTTGAGACGCGGAGCTACACCTTC	CASSPVETRSYTF
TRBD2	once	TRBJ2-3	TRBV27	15	TGTGCCAGCAGTCCTACTCTAGCGGGAGCGGATACGCAGTATTTT	CASSPTLAGADTQYF
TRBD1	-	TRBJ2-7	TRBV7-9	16	TGTGCCAGCAGCTTAGAGGGATACAGGGGACCTGAGGTTCAGTACTTC	CASSLEGYRGPEVQYF
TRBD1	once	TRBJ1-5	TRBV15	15	TGTGCCACCAGCAGAGAACGACAGGGAAATCAGCCCCAGCATTTT	CATSRERQGNQPQHF
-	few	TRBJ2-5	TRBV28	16	TGTGCCAGCAGGATAAGTGGCAGGGGATACGAAGAGACCCAGTACTTC	CASRISGRGYEETQYF
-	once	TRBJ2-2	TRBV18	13	TGTGCCAGCTCACGGGGCGGCACCGGGGAGCTGTTTTTT	CASSRGGTGELFF
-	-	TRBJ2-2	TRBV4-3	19	TGCGCCAGCAGCCAAGATATCCCCTCGTGGGGGAGTGGCACCGGGGAGCTGTTTTTT	CASSQDIPSWGSGTGELFF
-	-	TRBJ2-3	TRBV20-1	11	TGCAGTGCTAGATTAACAGATACGCAGTATTTT	CSARLTDTQYF
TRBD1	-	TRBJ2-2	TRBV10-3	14	TGTGCCATCAGCGGACAGGGCAACACCGGGGAGCTGTTTTTT	CAISGQGNTGELFF
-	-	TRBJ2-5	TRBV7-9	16	TGTGCCAGCAGCTTACTTGATAGGAGACACCAAGAGACCCAGTACTTC	CASSLLDRRHQETQYF
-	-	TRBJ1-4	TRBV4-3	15	TGCGCCAGCAGCCAACTTCCAGATCAGAATGAAAAACTGTTTTTT	CASSQLPDQNEKLFF
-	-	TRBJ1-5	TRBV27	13	TGTGCCAGCAGCGGGTACCTCAATCAGCCCCAGCATTTT	CASSGYLNQPQHF
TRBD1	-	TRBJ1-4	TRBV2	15	TGTGCCAGCAGGGAGCACAGGGGGTATAATGAAAAACTGTTTTTT	CASREHRGYNEKLFF
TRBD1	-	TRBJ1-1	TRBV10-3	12	TGTGCCAGCACAGGGGGGAACACTGAAGCTTTCTTT	CASTGGNTEAFF
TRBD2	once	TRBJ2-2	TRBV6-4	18	TGTGCCAGCAGTGACCCAAACCCAAGCGGGGGGGACACCGGGGAGCTGTTTTTT	CASSDPNPSGGDTGELFF
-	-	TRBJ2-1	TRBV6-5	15	TGTGCCAGCAGTTCGACGGGACGCCTCAGGAATGAGCAGTTCTTC	CASSSTGRLRNEQFF
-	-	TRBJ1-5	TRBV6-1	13	TGTGCCAGCAGTGAGGGACGCAATCAGCCCCAGCATTTT	CASSEGRNQPQHF
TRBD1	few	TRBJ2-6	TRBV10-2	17	TGCGCCAGCAGCGCAACAGGGGGCGGGTCTGGGGCCAACGTCCTGACTTTC	CASSATGGGSGANVLTF
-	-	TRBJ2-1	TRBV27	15	TGTGCCAGCAGCCCCTGGGACGGAGCCTACAATGAGCAGTTCTTC	CASSPWDGAYNEQFF
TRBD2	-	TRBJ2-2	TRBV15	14	TGTGCCACCGCCCGTCTAGCGGAGGCCGGGGAGCTGTTTTTT	CATARLAEAGELFF
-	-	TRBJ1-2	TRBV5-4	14	TGTGCCAGCAGCTTGGGGGCAGATTACTATGGCTACACCTTC	CASSLGADYYGYTF
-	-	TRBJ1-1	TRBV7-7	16	TGTGCCAGCAGCCATGGACATCCACCCATGAACACTGAAGCTTTCTTT	CASSHGHPPMNTEAFF
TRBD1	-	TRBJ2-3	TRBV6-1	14	TGTGCCTCTCGCGGGACAGGGAATCCAGATACGCAGTATTTT	CASRGTGNPDTQYF
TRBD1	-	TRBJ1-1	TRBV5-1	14	TGCGCCAGCACCTGGACAGGCGGTACCACTGAAGCTTTCTTT	CASTWTGGTTEAFF
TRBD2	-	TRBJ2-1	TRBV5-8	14	TGTGCCAGCAGCCCCCCCGGACTAGCAGACGAGCAGTTCTTC	CASSPPGLADEQFF
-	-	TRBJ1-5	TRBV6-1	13	TGTGCCAGCAGTGATGGGAGCAATCAGCCCCAGCATTTT	CASSDGSNQPQHF
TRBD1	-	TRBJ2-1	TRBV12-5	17	TGTGCTAGTGGTTTGGTACTTACAGGGGCCGACGACAATGAGCAGTTCTTC	CASGLVLTGADDNEQFF
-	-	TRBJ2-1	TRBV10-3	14	TGTGCCATCAGTGAGTCGCAGGACGCTCATGAGCAGTTCTTC	CAISESQDAHEQFF
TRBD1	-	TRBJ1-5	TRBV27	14	TGTGCCAGCACCATGACAGGGGGCCATCAGCCCCAGCATTTT	CASTMTGGHQPQHF
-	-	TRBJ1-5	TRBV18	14	TGTGCCAGCTCACCACTATATAGCAATCAGCCCCAGCATTTT	CASSPLYSNQPQHF
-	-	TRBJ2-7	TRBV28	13	TGTGCCAGCACTGACCTCAGGGGTTACGAGCAGTACTTC	CASTDLRGYEQYF
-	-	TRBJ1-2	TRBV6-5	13	TGTGCCAGCAGACCCGACAGGTTGCATGGCTACACCTTC	CASRPDRLHGYTF
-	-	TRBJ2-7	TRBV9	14	TGTGCCAGCAGCGCCTCAGGGGACCTCTACGAGCAGTACTTC	CASSASGDLYEQYF
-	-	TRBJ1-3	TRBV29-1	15	TGCAGCGTTGATTTCGCAGAAGCCTCTGGAAACACCATATATTTT	CSVDFAEASGNTIYF
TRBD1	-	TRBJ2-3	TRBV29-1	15	TGCAGCGTTGAAGGAACAGGGGGCGCGACAGATACGCAGTATTTT	CSVEGTGGATDTQYF
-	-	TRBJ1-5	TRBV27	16	TGTGCCAGCAGTCCCTTTGCGGGACTGTCCAATCAGCCCCAGCATTTT	CASSPFAGLSNQPQHF
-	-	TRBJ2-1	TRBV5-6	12	TGTGCCAGCAGCTTGTTAGAAAATGAGCAGTTCTTC	CASSLLENEQFF